Below, 20 T cell receptor beta chains from the same sample are listed, as sequenced in a study of cytomegalovirus exposure and HLA in healthy donors. The primer mix had 60 Vbeta and 13 Jbeta primers. Assay used: immunoSEQ multiplex PCR; TCRdb lists only in-frame clones, some missing. Among approximately 290,000 clones listed, over 70% were seen once. Source material: PBMCs. The receptors were sampled from a girl aged 2-10 years in good health and CMV-seronegative.

This clone appeared a few times. The V and J genes are TRBV4-1 and TRBJ1-2, with D unclear. The CDR3 is made up of 15 amino acids. The germline CDR1 and CDR2 sequences are MGHRA and YSYEKL. V was trimmed by 1 base and J by 0 bases, leaving 9 bases between them. For the CDR3, the DNA is TGCGCCAGCAGCCAAGGGAGGCAAACTAACTATGGCTACACCTTC. This codes for CASSQGRQTNYGYTF.

The genes are TRBV5-4 and TRBJ2-1, with 11 positions matching TRBD2. V lost 4 bases, J lost 6 bases, and 9 bases stayed unmatched. Germline V gene data show CDR1 as SGHNT and CDR2 as YYREEE (reference sequence). The CDR3 runs to 16 residues. The CDR3 here is CASSATLTSGANEQFF. The CDR3 nucleotides read TGTGCCAGCAGCGCAACATTGACTAGCGGGGCCAATGAGCAGTTCTTC.

The chain links TRBV12-5 to TRBJ2-2; D is possibly TRBD2 (6 bases). Germline V gene data show CDR1 as LGHNT and CDR2 as FRNRAP. CDR3 length: 16 amino acids. V was pared by 1 base and J by 4 bases, with 13 bases between. The CDR3 DNA reads as TGTGCTAGTGGTTTGGCTCCCTCGCGGGGCACCGGGGAGCTGTTTTTT. Encoded protein: CASGLAPSRGTGELFF.

This chain connects TRBV2 to TRBJ2-1; D not certain. Between the trimmed V and J ends, which lost 8 bases and 10 bases, there was a span of 12 bases. Germline V lookup: CDR1 SNHLY, CDR2 FYNNEI. This CDR3 has 11 amino acids. The CDR3 here is CASETRVEQFF. The DNA of the CDR3 is TGTGCCAGCGAGACTCGTGTGGAGCAGTTCTTC.

The chain links TRBV6-1 to TRBJ2-3; no clear D gene. This CDR3 region has 12 residues. Germline V lookup: CDR1 MNHNS, CDR2 SASEGT. V was clipped by 4 bases and J by 6 bases, with 8 bases between them. The CDR3 sequence: CASSGPRDTQYF. The CDR3 nucleotides are TGTGCCAGCAGTGGCCCCAGGGATACGCAGTATTTT.

CDR3 in DNA: TGTGCCAGCAGCTTCCGGGCAGGGGGCATTGGGGCCAACGTCCTGACTTTC. It encodes CASSFRAGGIGANVLTF. The chain couples TRBV7-8 to TRBJ2-6; 8 positions match TRBD1. This CDR3 region has 17 residues. The junction had 7 bases not matched to a gene; V was cut back by 3 bases and J by 3 bases. CDR1 is SGHVS and CDR2 is FQNEAQ in the germline V gene.

As concerns this clone: A junction end diverges from the germline sequence, so it may reflect a read error. The chain is built from TRBV18 and TRBJ1-3; D possibly corresponds to TRBD1 (5 bases). The CDR3 has 16 residues. From germline, CDR1 is KGHSH and CDR2 LQKENI. Here the CDR3 reads CASSPPLSGRGSTIYF. The CDR3 DNA follows: TGTGCCAGCTCACCACCCCTTTCAGGGAGGGGAAGCACCATATATTTT.

This clone was seen a few times. This specimen includes other DNA sequences encoding the same CDR3. The V gene is TRBV7-9, the J gene TRBJ2-7, with D perhaps TRBD1 (5 bases). Germline lookup yields CDR1 SEHNR and CDR2 FQNEAQ (reference sequence). V was trimmed by 3 bases and J by 5 bases, leaving 5 bases between them. The CDR3 is 11 residues long. CDR3 loop: CASSFRDEQYF. The DNA for the CDR3 is TGTGCCAGCAGCTTCAGGGACGAGCAGTACTTC.

The chain recombines TRBV5-1 with TRBJ2-7; TRBD2 matches at 7 bases. Germline lookup yields CDR1 SGHRS and CDR2 YFSETQ. Germline trimming cut 6 bases from V and 3 bases from J; bases unmatched to any gene: 9. This CDR3 comprises 14 residues. The CDR3 sequence is CASKDWGGNYEQYF. The CDR3 DNA follows: TGCGCCAGCAAGGACTGGGGAGGGAACTACGAGCAGTACTTC.

V usage is TRBV6-5 and J usage is TRBJ2-7; TRBD1 matches at 10 bases. Germline values: CDR1 MNHEY, CDR2 SVGAGI. J gave up 3 bases and V 5 bases, and 7 bases lay outside the gene matches. This CDR3 contains 15 residues. CDR3 DNA sequence: TGTGCCAGCAGTACCATGGGACAGGGGTTCTACGAGCAGTACTTC. Residues: CASSTMGQGFYEQYF.

The J gene is TRBJ1-1, the V gene TRBV6-5; D may be TRBD1 (5 bases). With 6 bases removed from V and 3 bases from J, the gap between germline ends came to 11 bases. Looked up from germline, CDR1 is MNHEY and CDR2 is SVGAGI. The CDR3 is 13 residues long. DNA of the CDR3: TGTGCCAGCAGCCCGGGGGGATACACTGAAGCTTTCTTT. Translation: CASSPGGYTEAFF.

For the CDR3, the DNA is TGTGCCAGCAGCCAAATATACGGATCTCGAGGAGAAAAACTGTTTTTT. Its translation: CASSQIYGSRGEKLFF. The chain joins TRBV5-8 to TRBJ1-4; D is ambiguous. Looked up from germline, CDR1 is SGHTS and CDR2 is YDEGEE. The CDR3 runs to 16 residues. V dropped 4 bases and J dropped 8 bases, with 21 bases sitting between them.

The V call is TRBV5-6, the J call TRBJ1-5, with 9 bases aligning to TRBD1. V trimming: 4 bases; J trimming: 4 bases; junction bases outside the gene matches: 3. Germline V gene sequence: CDR1 SGHDT, CDR2 YYEEEE. The CDR3 sequence is 14 residues long. The CDR3 DNA reads as TGTGCCAGCAGCCGGACAGGGGAGAATCAGCCCCAGCATTTT. It yields the protein CASSRTGENQPQHF.

The chain is built from TRBV9 and TRBJ2-2; no definite D call. Germline V gives CDR1 SGDLS, CDR2 YYNGEE. There are 16 residues in the CDR3. V was clipped by 0 bases and J by 7 bases, with 16 bases between them. CDR3 protein: CASSVAPPGVIGELFF. CDR3 sequence (DNA): TGTGCCAGCAGCGTAGCCCCGCCCGGTGTTATCGGGGAGCTGTTTTTT.

The rearrangement joins TRBV2 to TRBJ1-3; 7 bases align to TRBD1. The germline CDR1 and CDR2 sequences are SNHLY and FYNNEI. CDR3 size: 17 residues. Germline trimming cut 3 bases from V and 0 bases from J; bases unmatched to any gene: 8. CDR3 sequence: CASSDKGQVHSGNTIYF. CDR3 nucleotide sequence: TGTGCCAGCAGTGATAAAGGACAGGTTCACTCTGGAAACACCATATATTTT.

This clone appeared a few times. The chain recombines TRBV4-2 with TRBJ1-2; 8 bases match TRBD1. Germline V gives CDR1 LGHNA, CDR2 YNFKEQ. The CDR3 has 16 residues. V lost 0 bases, J lost 6 bases, and 9 bases stayed unmatched. CDR3 in DNA: TGTGCCAGCAGCCAAGATTCTGGGACAGGTCGGAATGGCTACACCTTC. It specifies CASSQDSGTGRNGYTF.

The chain joins TRBV19 to TRBJ1-5; 10 bases agree with TRBD1. There are 19 residues in the CDR3. V gave up 5 bases and J gave up 0 bases; unmatched junction bases: 13. CDR1 and CDR2 from the germline V gene are LNHDA and SQIVND (reference sequence). The CDR3 here is CASSHDRDRGSNSNQPQHF. DNA for the CDR3: TGTGCCAGTAGTCATGACCGGGACAGGGGATCTAATAGCAATCAGCCCCAGCATTTT.

This chain links TRBV15 with TRBJ1-3; D gene uncertain. CDR1 and CDR2 from the germline V gene are LNHNV and YYDKDF (reference sequence). CDR3 size: 17 residues. The ends were cut back, 2 bases at V and 0 bases at J, with 14 bases in the middle. CDR3 DNA sequence: TGTGCCACCAGCAGATCCCGGGTGTTGAGCTCTGGAAACACCATATATTTT. Its protein is CATSRSRVLSSGNTIYF.

The chain has TRBV5-6 and TRBJ2-5, with 9 bases aligning to TRBD2. Germline assignment: CDR1 SGHDT and CDR2 YYEEEE. J gave up 4 bases and V 4 bases, and 8 bases lay outside the gene matches. There are 15 residues in the CDR3. The CDR3, as DNA: TGTGCCAGCAGCGCCATAGCGGGAGTCAGAGAGACCCAGTACTTC. Translation gives CASSAIAGVRETQYF.

The chain recombines TRBV5-1 with TRBJ1-2; 7 nucleotides line up with TRBD1. The junction had 7 bases not matched to a gene; V was cut back by 0 bases and J by 8 bases. Per the germline V gene, CDR1 is SGHRS and CDR2 is YFSETQ. CDR3 size: 14 residues. CDR3 DNA: TGCGCCAGCAGCTTGGCCGGACAGGCCGGGGGCTACACCTTC. Protein: CASSLAGQAGGYTF. Drawing the rest from reference TRBV5-1 and TRBJ1-2, the complete variable domain is KAGVTQTPRYLIKTRGQQVTLSCSPISGHRSVSWYQQTPGQGLQFLFEYFSETQRNKGNFPGRFSGRQFSNSRSEMNVSTLELGDSALYLCASSLAGQAGGYTFGSGTRLTVV.